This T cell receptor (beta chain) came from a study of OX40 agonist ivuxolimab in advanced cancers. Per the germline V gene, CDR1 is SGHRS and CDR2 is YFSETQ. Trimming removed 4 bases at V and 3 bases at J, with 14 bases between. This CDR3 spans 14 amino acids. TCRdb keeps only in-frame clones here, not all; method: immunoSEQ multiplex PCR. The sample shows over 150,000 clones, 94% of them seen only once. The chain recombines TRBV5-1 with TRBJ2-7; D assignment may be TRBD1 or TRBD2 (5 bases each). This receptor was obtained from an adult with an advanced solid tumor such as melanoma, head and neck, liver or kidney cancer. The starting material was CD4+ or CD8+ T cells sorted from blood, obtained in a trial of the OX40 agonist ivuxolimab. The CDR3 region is CASSTQGEGYEQYF. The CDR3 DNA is TGCGCCAGCAGCACCCAGGGTGAGGGCTACGAGCAGTACTTC.